This T cell receptor (beta chain) came from a study of blood T cells in healthy people across ages. To note about this clonotype: Antigen: not known.

PCR was performed a second time for about 7 to 12 cycles using a sample-barcoded 5' primer and a J-beta primer mix. Sequencing of every sample gave 2.5 million or more CDR3-containing paired-end reads. One entry per CDR3 protein, called by TCRdb with MiXCR from the 5' RACE reads. The data contain hundreds of thousands of distinct CDR3 sequences, roughly 31% of them singletons. J was trimmed by 11 bases and V by 7 bases; bases with no gene match: 13. This CDR3 is 16 amino acids long. Samples each yielded at least 6 micrograms of total RNA. Study-wide results and limits: Higher diversity, along with more naive CD4+ cells, distinguished long-lived donors from aged donors.

This TCR was recovered from a woman older than 75 in good health. The chain carries TRBV12-3 or TRBV12-4 and TRBJ2-3; 15 bases align to TRBD2. Sequences were obtained from blood. Written as DNA, the CDR3 is TGTGCCAGCATCGGGACTAGCGGGGGGTACGCAGATGTGCAGTATTTT. Its translation: CASIGTSGGYADVQYF.